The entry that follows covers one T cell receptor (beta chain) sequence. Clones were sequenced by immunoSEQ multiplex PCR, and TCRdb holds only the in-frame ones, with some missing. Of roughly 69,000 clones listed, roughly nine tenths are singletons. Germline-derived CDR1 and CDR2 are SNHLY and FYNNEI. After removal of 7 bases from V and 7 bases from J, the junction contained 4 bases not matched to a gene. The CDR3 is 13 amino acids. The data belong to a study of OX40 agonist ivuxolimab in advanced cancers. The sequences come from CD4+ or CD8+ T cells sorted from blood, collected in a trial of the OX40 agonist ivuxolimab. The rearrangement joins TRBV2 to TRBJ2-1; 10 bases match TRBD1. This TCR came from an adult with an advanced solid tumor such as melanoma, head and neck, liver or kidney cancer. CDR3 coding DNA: TGTGCCAGCAAAGACAGGGGGCTGAATGAGCAGTTCTTC. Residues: CASKDRGLNEQFF.